This T cell receptor beta chain was recorded in a study of T-cell memory formation after mild COVID-19. Study at large: TCR clusters were largely donor specific. General study results and limits: CD4+ bias marked clones expanding day 15 to 37, unlike balanced contracting clones. SARS-CoV-2 specificity of second-wave clones peaking day 37 was unconfirmed. Cross-reactive memory apparently joined, as some responding clones appeared in pre-infection memory.

CDR1 MNHEY and CDR2 SVGAGI come from the germline V gene. CDR3 length equals 13 residues. The V end was cut by 3 bases, the J end by 6 bases, with 11 bases between. A remark on this clonotype: As yet, its antigen is unknown.

TCRdb analysed the 5' RACE reads with MiXCR anew, one entry per CDR3 protein. The sample has roughly 89,000 distinct CDR3 sequences, more than 10% seen once. This chain joins TRBV6-5 and TRBJ1-2, with D tentatively TRBD1 (5 bases). Sequencing was carried out using PBMCs or a T cell subset sorted from them (not recorded which). The TCR sequence derives from an adult woman who had mild COVID-19 (a few samples of this study predate the infection). Cell type and time point are not known. The CDR3 reads CASSYGGVDGYTF. The CDR3 nucleotides read TGTGCCAGCAGTTATGGGGGGGTAGATGGCTACACCTTC.